This TCR beta chain was recorded in a study of T cell responses to AZD1222 COVID-19 vaccine. Produced via immunoSEQ multiplex PCR; TCRdb's table is partial and in-frame only. The sample has 150,000 to 200,000 clones, 85% to 90% seen once. About this clone: What it recognizes is unknown.

General study points: Epitopes outside B.1.351 and B.1.1.7 mutated regions reportedly drew nearly half of spike TCRs.

CDR3 length: 14 residues. CDR1 and CDR2 from the germline V gene are SGHAT and FQNNGV. V was pared by 1 base and J by 2 bases, with 9 bases between. The starting material was peripheral blood, obtained on day 0 of AZD1222 vaccination. The chain carries TRBV11-2 and TRBJ2-7; D uncertain. The sequence came from an adult in good health. CDR3 nucleotides: TGTGCCAGCAGCTTAGTTCCTGGGCCCTACGAGCAGTACTTC. Protein product: CASSLVPGPYEQYF. Complete variable domain (other parts from reference TRBV11-2 and TRBJ2-7): EAGVAQSPRYKIIEKRQSVAFWCNPISGHATLYWYQQILGQGPKLLIQFQNNGVVDDSQLPKDRFSAERLKGVDSTLKIQPAKLEDSAVYLCASSLVPGPYEQYFGPGTRLTVT.